The source of this T cell receptor (beta chain) is a study of beta chain features in type 1 diabetes. Isolated RNA was reverse transcribed in full, so expressed TCRB transcripts were sequenced. Generated by immunoSEQ multiplex PCR, the TCRdb table keeps only in-frame clones and is missing some. The repertoire holds 250,000 to 300,000 clones, with approximately 8.1% as singletons. Germline V gives CDR1 SGHAT, CDR2 FQNNGV. The CDR3 contains 15 residues. Trimming removed 3 bases at V and 5 bases at J, with 14 bases between. The sequence was obtained from a woman under 30 in good health. Sequences were obtained from central memory CD4+ T cells from blood. V usage is TRBV11-2 and J usage is TRBJ2-1; D is undetermined. This chain's CDR3 is CASSLRPQGNNEQFF. CDR3 sequence (DNA): TGTGCCAGCAGCTTGCGACCTCAAGGCAACAATGAGCAGTTCTTC.